This T cell receptor beta chain derives from a study of blood T cell repertoires in COVID-19. This CDR3 region has 17 residues. Germline assignment: CDR1 SGHRS and CDR2 YFSETQ. Trimming removed 0 bases from V and 0 bases from J; junction bases left unmatched: 4. Per the original methods: Reference gene primer amplification yielded estimated nucleated cell counts. Using immunoSEQ multiplex PCR, the repertoire was profiled, and TCRdb retains in-frame clones only, with some absent. V and J calls plus clone size are reproduced from that table; the DNA served to infer D and trimming. The sample holds a few hundred thousand clones, approximately 81% seen once. In regard to this clone: The same CDR3 arises from other DNA sequences in this sample as well.

The specimen sequenced was peripheral blood. The chain combines TRBV5-1 with TRBJ2-2, with 8 bases that match TRBD2. The TCR sequence derives from a woman under 30 with acute or convalescent COVID-19. CDR3 sequence reads: CASSLAAGGANTGELFF. The CDR3 DNA reads as TGCGCCAGCAGCTTGGCTGCGGGAGGAGCGAACACCGGGGAGCTGTTTTTT.